Included here is one T cell receptor (beta chain) sequence, with context. This sample is part of a study of blood T cell repertoires in COVID-19. Study at large: Italy, Spain and the United States were the sources of the convalescent and acute COVID-19 samples.

The protocol was immunoSEQ multiplex PCR, while the TCRdb copy is restricted to in-frame clones and leaves out a portion. The profile shows over 200,000 clones, approximately 87% of them singletons. CDR3 length: 16 amino acids. V shed 7 bases and J shed 0 bases, with 15 bases lying between them. The germline V gene has CDR1 SGHVS and CDR2 FQNEAQ. The sequence came from a woman in her sixties or seventies with active or convalescent COVID-19. The chain uses TRBV7-8 and TRBJ2-2, with a weak D call TRBD2 (6 bases). The specimen was peripheral blood. CDR3 nucleotide sequence: TGTGCCAGCACCCAGTCGGGAGCGGCGAACACCGGGGAGCTGTTTTTT. Translating gives CASTQSGAANTGELFF.